A single sample is the source of the 14 T cell receptor beta chains below, sequenced in a study of immune aging and cytomegalovirus after organ transplant. Time point of the sample: five sample-tagged time points from pre-transplant (day -1) to day 368 post-transplant, pooled. Which antigens these TCRs recognize remains unknown. Libraries came from microwell single-cell capture using BD Rhapsody targeted mRNA and AbSeq reagents. TCRdb re-called the single-cell sequencing reads through MiXCR, storing one row per CDR3 protein. The sample lists fewer than 25,000 distinct CDR3 sequences, around 33% occurring once. This material consisted of CMV peptide-activated CD4+ and CD8+ T cells sorted from blood, taken at five time points, pooled. Subset in this sample: sorted CD8+CD137+ and CD4+CD154+ T cells after roughly 12 h CMV IE-1 peptide stimulation. Source of these receptors: a female donor who had a heart transplant and CMV viremia.

This clonotype was recorded at least ten times. The conserved phenylalanine or tryptophan normally closing the CDR3 is absent here, so this likely arose from a read error. J is TRBJ2-1 and V is TRBV11-2; D might be TRBD2 (6 bases). The CDR3 is made up of 14 amino acids. The V end was cut by 5 bases, the J end by 5 bases, with 13 bases between. The germline gives CDR1 SGHAT, CDR2 FQNNGV. The CDR3 protein is CASSGGASHNEQFI. The DNA for the CDR3 is TGTGCCAGCAGCGGAGGGGCCAGCCACAATGAGCAGTTCATC.

The rearrangement uses TRBV4-1 and TRBJ2-1, with 10 bases fitting TRBD1. Trimming removed 3 bases from V and 7 bases from J; junction bases left unmatched: 3. Germline CDR1 is MGHRA and CDR2 is YSYEKL. The CDR3 covers 14 residues. The CDR3 DNA sequence: TGCGCCAGCAGCCAGGGGACAGGGGTGAATGAGCAGTTCTTC. It specifies CASSQGTGVNEQFF.

Of note for this clonotype: An end of the junction does not agree with germline; a read error may underlie this. This chain uses TRBV6-1 with TRBJ2-2; D not resolved. The germline V gene has CDR1 MNHNS and CDR2 SASEGT. The CDR3 is 14 amino acids. The CDR3 sequence: CASNEVRRTGELFF. CDR3 DNA: TGTGCCAGCAATGAAGTGCGAAGGACCGGGGAGCTGTTTTTT.

In the case of this clonotype: Since a far larger clone is one base different, this is likely a read error. This chain joins TRBV28 and TRBJ2-7, with 7 bases fitting TRBD1. Germline V gives CDR1 MDHEN, CDR2 SYDVKM. The length of the CDR3 is 13 residues. The CDR3 protein is CASSARQGNERYF. CDR3 coding DNA: TGTGCCAGCAGCGCCCGACAGGGTAACGAGCGGTACTTC. Full variable domain (remainder filled in from reference TRBV28 and TRBJ2-7): DVKVTQSSRYLVKRTGEKVFLECVQDMDHENMFWYRQDPGLGLRLIYFSYDVKMKEKGDIPEGYSVSREKKERFSLILESASTNQTSMYLCASSARQGNERYFGPGTRLTVT.

This clonotype has just a few counts. The rearrangement uses TRBV30 and TRBJ2-2; possible D gene TRBD1, 6 bases. The CDR3 totals 14 residues. CDR1 and CDR2 from the germline V gene are GTSNPN and SVGIG (reference sequence). The germline V and J ends were trimmed by 0 bases and 4 bases, with 9 bases remaining between them. This chain's CDR3 is CAWSVGTLTGELFF. As DNA, the CDR3 is TGTGCCTGGAGTGTAGGGACACTCACCGGGGAGCTGTTTTTT.

Concerning this clonotype itself: This likely comes from a read error, as the CDR3 has no conserved phenylalanine or tryptophan at its end. The chain is built from TRBV18 and TRBJ1-1, with no clear D. Between the trimmed V and J ends, which lost 8 bases and 1 base, there was a span of 8 bases. Germline CDR1 KGHSH, CDR2 LQKENI. This CDR3 has 12 residues. The CDR3 region is CASRRTNTEAFL. The CDR3 bases are TGTGCCAGCCGACGGACGAACACTGAAGCTTTCCTT.

This clonotype was seen a handful of times. The rearrangement links TRBV28 to TRBJ2-7, with a weak D call TRBD2 (7 bases). This CDR3 is built from 16 residues. Deletions cut 1 base from V and 1 base from J, with 14 bases between. CDR1 and CDR2 from the germline V gene are MDHEN and SYDVKM. The CDR3: CASSLSAGAISYEQYF. The CDR3 nucleotides read TGTGCCAGCAGTTTATCTGCGGGGGCCATATCCTACGAGCAGTACTTC.

This clonotype is labeled medium-sized (0.01 to 0.1%). CDR3 DNA sequence: TGCGCCAGCAGCTTGGGGCCCAGCGGGATACCCTACGAGCAGTACTTC. Its translation is CASSLGPSGIPYEQYF. The genes are TRBV5-1 and TRBJ2-7, with TRBD2 matching 7 bases. The CDR3 contains 16 residues. Germline V gene sequence: CDR1 SGHRS, CDR2 YFSETQ. V lost 0 bases to trimming and J lost 2 bases; unmatched junction nucleotides: 8.

J is TRBJ2-2 and V is TRBV12-5; D is uncertain. Trimming shortened V by 6 bases and J by 6 bases, and 17 bases separated the two germline ends. Germline V gene data show CDR1 as LGHNT and CDR2 as FRNRAP. This CDR3 has 15 amino acids. DNA of the CDR3: TGTGCTAGTGGGGTCCAGGTTATTAACGCCGGGGAGCTGTTTTTT. It codes for CASGVQVINAGELFF.

CDR3 sequence (DNA): TGTGCCAGCAGTCCACGGTTGGGACTAGTATACAATGAGCAGTTCTTC. It codes for CASSPRLGLVYNEQFF. This sequence joins TRBV6-1 and TRBJ2-1, with 8 positions matching TRBD2. This CDR3 has 16 residues. Germline V gene sequence: CDR1 MNHNS, CDR2 SASEGT. V was clipped by 5 bases and J by 4 bases; unmatched bases: 10.

This clonotype appeared a single time. The J gene is TRBJ2-1, the V gene TRBV6-4; 9 bases align to TRBD1. Germline V gene sequence: CDR1 MRHNA, CDR2 SNTAGT. V dropped 2 bases and J dropped 4; count of bases not matched to a gene: 0. CDR3 length: 14 amino acids. This chain's CDR3 is CASSDGQGYNEQFF. The CDR3 nucleotides read TGTGCCAGCAGTGACGGACAGGGGTACAATGAGCAGTTCTTC.

This clonotype showed up just a few times. The chain combines TRBV11-2 with TRBJ2-1; D may correspond to TRBD1 or TRBD2 (5 bases each). V lost 2 bases and J 10 bases, leaving 9 bases between the germline ends. The germline gives CDR1 SGHAT, CDR2 FQNNGV. CDR3 length: 12 amino acids. In nucleotides, the CDR3 is TGTGCCAGCAGCTTACTAGCAGGGGAGCAGTTCTTC. Translated, it gives CASSLLAGEQFF.

The chain couples TRBV18 to TRBJ1-1; D is unclear. The V end lost 3 bases, the J end lost 5 bases, and 16 bases lay between the germline ends. CDR3 length: 15 amino acids. From germline, CDR1 is KGHSH and CDR2 LQKENI. The DNA for the CDR3 is TGTGCCAGCTCACCCATACGCCCTCAGGAGACTGAAGCTTTCTTT. Translation gives CASSPIRPQETEAFF.

This clonotype was detected only a few times. The CDR3 DNA is TGCGCCAGCAGCTTGGCCGGACAGGGGAGCTCTGGGGCCAACGTCCTGACTTTC. The encoded protein is CASSLAGQGSSGANVLTF. The rearrangement uses TRBV5-1 and TRBJ2-6; 9 positions agree with TRBD1. V shed 0 bases and J 0 bases; nucleotides not matched to a gene: 4. In germline, CDR1 is SGHRS, CDR2 YFSETQ. CDR3 length equals 18 residues.